These T cell receptor beta chains were read from a single sample in a study of OX40 agonist ivuxolimab in advanced cancers. Generated by immunoSEQ multiplex PCR, the TCRdb table keeps only in-frame clones and is missing some. This sample carries around 20,000 clones, 70% to 85% of them seen once, and the ten largest clones take 15% to 20%. Sequenced here: CD4+ or CD8+ T cells sorted from blood, sampled in a trial of the OX40 agonist ivuxolimab. The receptors were gathered from an adult with an advanced solid tumor such as melanoma, head and neck, liver or kidney cancer. The CDR3 runs from the conserved cysteine through the conserved F or W. D genes are given only for firm matches. Some rows have no size entry. The others give once, few or many, or a class for an expanded clone.

>TRBJ2-1|TRBD2|TRBV28|16|NA
CASSTWQREAYNEQFF
TGTGCCAGCAGTACTTGGCAGCGGGAGGCCTACAATGAGCAGTTCTTC
>TRBJ2-7|NA|TRBV23-1|16|NA
CASSQPGLSGSYEQYF
TGCGCCAGCAGTCAACCGGGACTCTCAGGCTCCTACGAGCAGTACTTC
>TRBJ2-7|NA|TRBV7-2|13|NA
CASSAYGTYEQYF
TGTGCCAGCAGCGCTTACGGAACCTACGAGCAGTACTTC
>TRBJ2-7|TRBD1|TRBV9|16|NA
CASSVASTGAYYEQYF
TGTGCCAGCAGCGTAGCCTCGACAGGGGCCTACTACGAGCAGTACTTC
>TRBJ1-1|TRBD1|TRBV5-1|17|NA
CASTSSSSGQGRTEAFF
TGCGCCAGCACATCAAGCTCGAGTGGACAGGGTAGGACTGAAGCTTTCTTT
>TRBJ2-3|NA|TRBV11-3|17|NA
CASSLSPFEGFTDTQYF
TGTGCCAGCAGCTTATCGCCTTTTGAGGGGTTCACAGATACGCAGTATTTT
>TRBJ2-1|TRBD2|TRBV7-9|15|NA
CASSLGTSGINEQFF
TGTGCCAGCAGCTTAGGGACTAGCGGGATAAATGAGCAGTTCTTC
>TRBJ2-7|NA|TRBV5-1|14|NA
CASSFGRDADEQYF
TGCGCCAGCAGCTTTGGCAGGGACGCCGACGAGCAGTACTTC
>TRBJ2-2|NA|TRBV15|12|once
CATSRDDGELFF
TGTGCCACCAGCAGAGACGACGGGGAGCTGTTTTTT
>TRBJ1-1|NA|TRBV6-1|11|NA
CASTGYTEAFF
TGTGCCAGCACGGGGTACACTGAAGCTTTCTTT
>TRBJ1-1|NA|TRBV5-1|13|NA
CASSWERGAEAFF
TGCGCCAGCAGCTGGGAGAGGGGGGCTGAAGCTTTCTTT
>TRBJ1-1|NA|TRBV6-1|12|few
CASRDWTEQAFF
TGTGCCAGCAGGGATTGGACGGAGCAAGCTTTCTTT
>TRBJ2-1|TRBD2|TRBV11-2|18|NA
CASSPGLAGGSSYNEQFF
TGTGCCAGCAGCCCCGGACTAGCGGGTGGTAGCTCCTACAATGAGCAGTTCTTC
>TRBJ2-5|TRBD2|TRBV9|14|NA
CASSANGLEETQYF
TGTGCCAGCAGCGCCAACGGACTAGAAGAGACCCAGTACTTC
>TRBJ2-1|TRBD2|TRBV7-9|16|once
CASSHYSGGSYNEQFF
TGTGCCAGCAGCCACTATAGCGGGGGTTCCTACAATGAGCAGTTCTTC
>TRBJ2-7|NA|TRBV19|15|NA
CASSIRTHPSYEQYF
TGTGCCAGTAGTATTCGGACACACCCGTCCTACGAGCAGTACTTC
>TRBJ1-2|NA|TRBV27|15|few
CASSLIPVRVDGYTF
TGTGCCAGCAGTTTAATCCCCGTCAGGGTCGATGGCTACACCTTC
>TRBJ1-2|NA|TRBV4-3|13|NA
CASSQDPLSGYTF
TGCGCCAGCAGCCAGGATCCACTATCTGGCTACACCTTC
>TRBJ2-7|NA|TRBV10-1|14|NA
CASSEVAGFDEQYF
TGCGCCAGCAGTGAAGTAGCAGGGTTCGACGAGCAGTACTTC
>TRBJ2-1|NA|TRBV7-9|12|medium-sized
CASSLQGYEQFF
TGTGCCAGCAGCTTACAGGGTTATGAGCAGTTCTTC
>TRBJ2-7|NA|TRBV6-1|12|NA
CASKEAMGEQYF
TGTGCCAGCAAGGAGGCGATGGGGGAGCAGTACTTC
>TRBJ2-5|TRBD2|TRBV7-6|15|NA
CASSLAGGGQETQYF
TGTGCCAGCAGCTTAGCGGGGGGGGGACAAGAGACCCAGTACTTC
>TRBJ1-1|NA|TRBV2|13|NA
CASSESMYTEAFF
TGTGCCAGCAGTGAAAGCATGTACACTGAAGCTTTCTTT
>TRBJ2-1|NA|TRBV4-3|15|NA
CASSQGVSSYNEQFF
TGCGCCAGCAGCCAAGGGGTAAGCTCCTACAATGAGCAGTTCTTC
>TRBJ2-5|TRBD1|TRBV18|17|NA
CASSPGTGFQGGETQYF
TGTGCCAGCTCACCCGGGACAGGCTTCCAAGGAGGGGAGACCCAGTACTTC
>TRBJ1-1|NA|TRBV7-2|12|NA
CASSLALPEAFF
TGTGCCAGCAGCTTAGCCCTCCCGGAAGCTTTCTTT
>TRBJ2-3|NA|TRBV9|16|NA
CASSVGERAVADTQYF
TGTGCCAGCAGCGTAGGAGAGCGGGCGGTCGCAGATACGCAGTATTTT
>TRBJ2-3|NA|TRBV19|14|NA
CASSYPSRTDTQYF
TGTGCCAGTTCATACCCTTCCCGCACAGATACGCAGTATTTT
>TRBJ2-7|TRBD2|TRBV4-1|15|NA
CASSQASSGFYEQYF
TGCGCCAGCAGCCAAGCGTCTAGCGGGTTTTACGAGCAGTACTTC
>TRBJ2-1|TRBD2|TRBV5-4|16|once
CASSPRLAGEYNEQFF
TGTGCCAGCAGCCCGCGACTAGCGGGGGAGTACAATGAGCAGTTCTTC
>TRBJ2-7|NA|TRBV4-3|13|NA
CASSQTVSYEQYF
TGCGCCAGCAGCCAGACGGTGTCCTACGAGCAGTACTTC
>TRBJ1-1|NA|TRBV28|15|NA
CASSSSRGGNTEAFF
TGTGCCAGCAGTTCGAGCAGAGGTGGGAACACTGAAGCTTTCTTT
>TRBJ2-2|NA|TRBV10-2|15|NA
CASSESGLGAGELFF
TGCGCCAGCAGTGAGTCAGGGCTCGGGGCCGGGGAGCTGTTTTTT
>TRBJ2-3|TRBD1|TRBV5-1|16|NA
CASSPITGQITDTQYF
TGCGCCAGCAGCCCCATTACGGGACAGATCACAGATACGCAGTATTTT
>TRBJ2-7|NA|TRBV9|14|NA
CASSVRADSYEQYF
TGTGCCAGCAGCGTCCGGGCGGATTCCTACGAGCAGTACTTC
>TRBJ2-2|TRBD2|TRBV5-1|16|NA
CASSSTSGRSSGELFF
TGCGCCAGCAGCTCGACTAGCGGGAGAAGTAGCGGGGAGCTGTTTTTT
>TRBJ1-5|NA|TRBV11-2|15|NA
CASSLGGNSNQPQHF
TGTGCCAGCAGCTTAGGGGGGAATAGCAATCAGCCCCAGCATTTT